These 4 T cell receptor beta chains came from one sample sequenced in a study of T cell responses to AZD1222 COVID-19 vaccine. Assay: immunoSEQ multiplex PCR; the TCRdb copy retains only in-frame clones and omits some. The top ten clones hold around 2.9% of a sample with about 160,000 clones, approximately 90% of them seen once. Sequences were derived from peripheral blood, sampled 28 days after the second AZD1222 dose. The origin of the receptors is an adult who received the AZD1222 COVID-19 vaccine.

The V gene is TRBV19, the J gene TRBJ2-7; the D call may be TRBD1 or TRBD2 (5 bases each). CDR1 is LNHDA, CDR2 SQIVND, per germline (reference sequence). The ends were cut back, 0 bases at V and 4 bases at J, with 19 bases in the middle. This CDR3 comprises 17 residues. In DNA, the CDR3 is TGTGCCAGTAGTATAGATGGGGGTGCCAGGATAATTTACGAGCAGTACTTC. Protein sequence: CASSIDGGARIIYEQYF. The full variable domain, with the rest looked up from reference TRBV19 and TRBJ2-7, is DGGITQSPKYLFRKEGQNVTLSCEQNLNHDAMYWYRQDPGQGLRLIYYSQIVNDFQKGDIAEGYSVSREKKESFPLTVTSAQKNPTAFYLCASSIDGGARIIYEQYFGPGTRLTVT.

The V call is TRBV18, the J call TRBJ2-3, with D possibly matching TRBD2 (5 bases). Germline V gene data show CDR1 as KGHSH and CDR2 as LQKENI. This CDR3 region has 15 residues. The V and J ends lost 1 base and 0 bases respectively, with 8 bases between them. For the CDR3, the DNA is TGTGCCAGCTCACCACAGCGGACTAGCACAGATACGCAGTATTTT. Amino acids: CASSPQRTSTDTQYF.

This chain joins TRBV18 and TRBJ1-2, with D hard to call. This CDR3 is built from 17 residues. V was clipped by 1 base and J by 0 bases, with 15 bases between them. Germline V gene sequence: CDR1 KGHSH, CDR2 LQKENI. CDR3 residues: CASSPLSGRGSNYGYTF. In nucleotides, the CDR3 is TGTGCCAGCTCACCACTTAGCGGACGAGGCTCTAACTATGGCTACACCTTC.

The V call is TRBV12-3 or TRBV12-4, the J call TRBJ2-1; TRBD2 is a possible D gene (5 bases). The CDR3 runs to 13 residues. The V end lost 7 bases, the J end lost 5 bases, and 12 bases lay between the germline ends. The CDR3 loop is CASNQDSNNEQFF. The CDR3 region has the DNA TGTGCCAGCAACCAGGACTCGAACAATGAGCAGTTCTTC.